These 24 T cell receptor beta chains originate from one sample sequenced in a study of identical twins (dated by TCRdb to about 2016). Library preparation employed 5' RACE. Reads for this sample came from an Illumina HiSeq 2000. The public reads were quality trimmed at Q25 with fastp and then assembled into clones with MiXCR by TCRdb, keeping productive beta chains. Records with the same CDR3 protein are collapsed into one entry carrying the most frequent genes and DNA. This sample comprises around 300,000 distinct CDR3 sequences, less than 9% of them detected only once. Over 2% of the sample is in the top ten clones. This same sample was also taken into another study, of yellow fever vaccine responses in identical twins.

The sequenced sample was memory (CD45RO+) T cells sorted from blood. In light of the paper, this sample's cell subset or site label describes: CD45RO+ enriched T cells. The receptors derive from a woman younger than 35 in good health.

This clonotype has more than one count but fewer than ten. The rearrangement links TRBV11-2 to TRBJ2-7; D is ambiguous. Germline lookup yields CDR1 SGHAT and CDR2 FQNNGV. This CDR3 region has 16 residues. Trimming left V 1 base short and J 0 bases short, with 13 bases between. CDR3 in amino acids: CASSLGSTTVSYEQYV. CDR3 DNA: TGTGCCAGCAGCTTAGGAAGCACGACGGTCTCCTACGAGCAGTACGTC.

This clonotype was recorded at least ten times. The V gene is TRBV5-1, the J gene TRBJ2-5; D is undetermined. The germline gives CDR1 SGHRS, CDR2 YFSETQ. V gave up 0 bases and J gave up 2 bases, with 14 bases separating them. The CDR3 runs to 16 residues. CDR3 region: CASSLEAPNGQETQYF. CDR3 in DNA: TGCGCCAGCAGCTTGGAGGCCCCCAATGGGCAAGAGACCCAGTACTTC.

This clonotype was counted only a few times. The rearrangement uses TRBV5-1 and TRBJ1-4; perhaps TRBD1 as D (5 bases). CDR3 size: 14 residues. Trimming stripped 4 bases from V and 5 bases from J, with 12 bases between. Germline-derived CDR1 and CDR2 are SGHRS and YFSETQ. The CDR3 nucleotides read TGCGCCAGCAGCCGGGACCCTGTGAATGAAAAACTGTTTTTT. The encoded protein is CASSRDPVNEKLFF. Based on the CDR3 plus reference TRBV5-1 and TRBJ1-4, the full variable domain is KAGVTQTPRYLIKTRGQQVTLSCSPISGHRSVSWYQQTPGQGLQFLFEYFSETQRNKGNFPGRFSGRQFSNSRSEMNVSTLELGDSALYLCASSRDPVNEKLFFGSGTQLSVL.

This clonotype was seen ten or more times. J is TRBJ2-2 and V is TRBV15; no clear D. CDR3 length equals 16 residues. V lost 0 bases to trimming and J lost 6 bases, with 14 bases between them. In germline, CDR1 is LNHNV, CDR2 YYDKDF (reference sequence). CDR3 protein: CATSRDPMKGAGELFF. In nucleotides, the CDR3 is TGTGCCACCAGCAGAGATCCTATGAAGGGCGCCGGGGAGCTGTTTTTT.

This clonotype was counted between two and nine times. The gene calls are TRBV6-1 and TRBJ1-1; 10 bases match TRBD1. The CDR3 spans 16 residues. The germline V gene has CDR1 MNHNS and CDR2 SASEGT. Germline trimming cut 5 bases from V and 4 bases from J; bases unmatched to any gene: 10. CDR3 amino acids: CASSTTDRGQGTEAFF. The CDR3 DNA reads TGTGCCAGCAGTACAACCGACAGGGGGCAAGGCACTGAAGCTTTCTTT.

This clonotype occurred many times. The V gene is TRBV5-1, the J gene TRBJ2-5; TRBD1 is a possible D gene (5 bases). The V gene's germline CDR1 is SGHRS and CDR2 YFSETQ. V lost 4 bases and J lost 2, with 15 bases in between. This CDR3 has 15 amino acids. CDR3 sequence reads: CASSTRRELQETQYF. CDR3 bases: TGCGCCAGCAGCACCCGCAGGGAACTACAAGAGACCCAGTACTTC.

The rearrangement links TRBV29-1 to TRBJ1-1; 7 bases agree with TRBD1. V was pared by 5 bases and J by 8 bases, with 5 bases of the junction left unmatched. This CDR3 is built from 11 residues. Germline V gene data show CDR1 as SQVTM and CDR2 as ANQGSEA. CDR3 protein: CSVSGDREAFF. Here the CDR3 DNA reads TGCAGCGTTTCCGGGGACAGAGAAGCTTTCTTT.

V usage is TRBV27 and J usage is TRBJ1-6; D call uncertain. The CDR3 loop spans 16 amino acids. V dropped 4 bases and J dropped 6 bases, with 16 bases sitting between them. Per germline, CDR1 MNHEY and CDR2 SMNVEV (reference sequence). The CDR3 is CASSYRDVYGNSPLHF. The CDR3 DNA reads TGTGCCAGCAGTTACCGGGATGTATATGGTAATTCACCCCTCCACTTT.

The CDR3 sequence is CASRGGGETEAFF. The DNA of the CDR3 is TGTGCCAGCAGAGGAGGGGGGGAGACTGAAGCTTTCTTT. The V gene is TRBV3-1, the J gene TRBJ1-1, with D maybe TRBD1 (6 bases). Per germline, CDR1 LGHDT and CDR2 YNNKEL (reference sequence). The CDR3 is made up of 13 amino acids. Trimming removed 6 bases at V and 5 bases at J, with 13 bases between.

At least ten counts were recorded for this clonotype. Written as DNA, the CDR3 is TGCGCCAGCAGAAGGGGACAGAACAATGAGCAGTTCTTC. Encoded protein: CASRRGQNNEQFF. The gene calls are TRBV5-1 and TRBJ2-1; 7 bases match TRBD1. The CDR3 is made up of 13 amino acids. Germline values: CDR1 SGHRS, CDR2 YFSETQ. The V segment lost 5 bases and the J segment 5 bases; nucleotides outside the gene matches: 4. The full variable domain, in which reference TRBV5-1 and TRBJ2-1 provide the parts outside the CDR3, is KAGVTQTPRYLIKTRGQQVTLSCSPISGHRSVSWYQQTPGQGLQFLFEYFSETQRNKGNFPGRFSGRQFSNSRSEMNVSTLELGDSALYLCASRRGQNNEQFFGPGTRLTVL.

This clonotype was picked up many times. The CDR3 coding sequence is TGTGCCAGCAGCCCCAAATTAAGGACGGATGCCCGGGATACGCAGTATTTT. This gives the protein CASSPKLRTDARDTQYF. The V and J genes are TRBV7-6 and TRBJ2-3; D is uncertain. This CDR3 spans 17 amino acids. V was shortened by 5 bases and J by 6 bases, with 24 bases between the two germline ends. CDR1 is SGHVS and CDR2 is FNYEAQ in the germline V gene.

This clonotype was picked up many times. The chain is built from TRBV11-1 and TRBJ2-5; tentative D call: TRBD2 (6 bases). The CDR3 is made up of 18 amino acids. Germline V gene lookup returns CDR1 SGHAT and CDR2 FQDESV (reference sequence). V was clipped by 1 base and J by 2 bases, with 20 bases between them. Here the CDR3 DNA reads TGTGCCAGCAGCTTAGGGCCTGATTGGGGACTGGGGCAAGAGACCCAGTACTTC. This translates into CASSLGPDWGLGQETQYF.

The sample holds a few counts of this clonotype. The CDR3 bases are TGTGCCAGCAGCTTAGTAACGGGACTAGGGGGAGAGACCCAGTACTTC. It is translated as CASSLVTGLGGETQYF. V is TRBV7-2 and J is TRBJ2-5; 8 nucleotides line up with TRBD2. Losses at the gene ends were 1 base for V and 4 bases for J; bases not matched to a gene: 8. The CDR3 has 16 residues. Germline lookup yields CDR1 SGHTA and CDR2 FQGNSA.

This chain uses TRBV25-1 with TRBJ2-2; 8 bases map to TRBD1. Germline V gene sequence: CDR1 MGHDK, CDR2 SYGVNS. Losses at the gene ends were 5 bases for V and 6 bases for J; bases not matched to a gene: 11. This CDR3 region has 16 residues. The CDR3 protein is CASSTKDRVGAGELFF. In nucleotides, the CDR3 is TGTGCCAGCAGTACTAAGGACAGGGTAGGCGCCGGGGAGCTGTTTTTT. Using reference TRBV25-1 and TRBJ2-2 for the parts outside the CDR3, the full variable domain is EADIYQTPRYLVIGTGKKITLECSQTMGHDKMYWYQQDPGMELHLIHYSYGVNSTEKGDLSSESTVSRIRTEHFPLTLESARPSHTSQYLCASSTKDRVGAGELFFGEGSRLTVL.

The gene calls are TRBV20-1 and TRBJ2-1; tentatively, D is TRBD2 (6 bases). Deletions cut 3 bases from V and 3 bases from J, with 9 bases between. Looked up from germline, CDR1 is DFQATT and CDR2 is SNEGSKA (reference sequence). The CDR3 spans 13 residues. The CDR3 DNA is TGCAGTGCTAGGACTAGTTTCTACAATGAGCAGTTCTTC. As protein: CSARTSFYNEQFF.

In this sample, this clonotype turned up a few times. This chain links TRBV25-1 with TRBJ1-2; 7 bases agree with TRBD1. Germline CDR1 reads MGHDK; CDR2 reads SYGVNS. This CDR3 spans 18 amino acids. V was pared by 3 bases and J by 3 bases, with 16 bases of the junction left unmatched. CDR3 loop: CASSDLGQPKGQYYGYTF. The CDR3 region has the DNA TGTGCCAGCAGTGACTTGGGACAGCCTAAAGGACAGTACTATGGCTACACCTTC.

This clonotype was seen more than once but under ten times. V gene TRBV20-1 combines with J gene TRBJ1-5; D uncertain. This CDR3 is built from 12 residues. V was clipped by 5 bases and J by 9 bases, with 14 bases between them. Germline CDR1 is DFQATT and CDR2 is SNEGSKA (reference sequence). The CDR3 here is CSARSPAGPQHF. The DNA of the CDR3 is TGCAGTGCTCGCTCGCCCGCGGGGCCCCAGCATTTT.

V usage is TRBV18 and J usage is TRBJ2-1; D call uncertain. V gave up 0 bases and J gave up 7 bases, with 7 bases separating them. Germline V lookup: CDR1 KGHSH, CDR2 LQKENI. The length of the CDR3 is 13 residues. The CDR3 is CASSPPMGNEQFF. The CDR3 DNA sequence: TGTGCCAGCTCACCACCGATGGGGAATGAGCAGTTCTTC. Full variable domain (missing parts from reference TRBV18 and TRBJ2-1): NAGVMQNPRHLVRRRGQEARLRCSPMKGHSHVYWYRQLPEEGLKFMVYLQKENIIDESGMPKERFSAEFPKEGPSILRIQQVVRGDSAAYFCASSPPMGNEQFFGPGTRLTVL.

This clonotype was seen more than once but under ten times. The chain uses TRBV20-1 and TRBJ2-3; 7 positions match TRBD1. In germline, CDR1 is DFQATT, CDR2 SNEGSKA (reference sequence). V was pared by 6 bases and J by 2 bases, with 11 bases of the junction left unmatched. This CDR3 region has 15 residues. The CDR3 region has the DNA TGCAGTGCCCACGACAGGGATCCAACCACAGATACGCAGTATTTT. This translates into CSAHDRDPTTDTQYF.

This clonotype was recorded a few times. The genes are TRBV28 and TRBJ2-3; 7 nucleotides line up with TRBD1. Germline CDR1 MDHEN, CDR2 SYDVKM. The CDR3 totals 14 residues. With V trimmed by 3 bases and J by 11 bases, 11 bases remained unmatched. Here the CDR3 DNA reads TGTGCCAGCAGTTTCTATCTACAGGGGAATGGGCAGTATTTT. It is translated as CASSFYLQGNGQYF.

This chain uses TRBV20-1 with TRBJ2-3; D remains ambiguous. Per germline, CDR1 DFQATT and CDR2 SNEGSKA (reference sequence). The CDR3 is 15 residues long. Trimming took off 3 bases at V and 6 bases at J, with 19 bases between the two ends. CDR3 DNA: TGCAGTGCTAGGATCGGACGTCTTTGGACGGATACGCAGTATTTT. As protein: CSARIGRLWTDTQYF.

This sequence joins TRBV6-4 and TRBJ2-3; TRBD2 matches at 14 bases. Germline V lookup: CDR1 MRHNA, CDR2 SNTAGT. The ends lost 4 bases at V and 4 bases at J; junction bases unmatched: 4. This CDR3 spans 16 amino acids. Here the CDR3 DNA reads TGTGCCAGCAGTGCGACTAGCGGGGGGGCATCAGATACGCAGTATTTT. Protein: CASSATSGGASDTQYF.

This clonotype was seen a few times. V is TRBV7-3 and J is TRBJ2-1; 10 bases map to TRBD2. Germline values: CDR1 SGHTA, CDR2 FQGTGA. The CDR3 runs 15 residues. V shed 5 bases, J shed 9 bases, and the junction held 10 bases outside the gene matches. Written as DNA, the CDR3 is TGTGCCAGCAGCACCTCCGGGACTAGCGTTAGTGAGCAGTTCTTC. This encodes CASSTSGTSVSEQFF.

This clonotype was recorded a few times. The chain recombines TRBV5-1 with TRBJ2-5; 12 positions match TRBD2. The CDR3 totals 15 residues. Germline CDR1 and CDR2: SGHRS and YFSETQ. V was clipped by 0 bases and J by 5 bases; unmatched bases: 2. CDR3 sequence (DNA): TGCGCCAGCAGCTTGGGGACTAGCGGGACGGAGACCCAGTACTTC. Encoded protein: CASSLGTSGTETQYF. Full variable domain (outside the CDR3, taken from reference TRBV5-1 and TRBJ2-5): KAGVTQTPRYLIKTRGQQVTLSCSPISGHRSVSWYQQTPGQGLQFLFEYFSETQRNKGNFPGRFSGRQFSNSRSEMNVSTLELGDSALYLCASSLGTSGTETQYFGPGTRLLVL.